This T cell receptor beta chain was sequenced in a study of control samples from healthy donors and cancer patients. Clones were sequenced by immunoSEQ multiplex PCR, and TCRdb holds only the in-frame ones, with some missing. The table lists about 77,000 clones, about 92% of them singletons. Looked up from germline, CDR1 is MNHNS and CDR2 is SASEGT. CDR3 size: 18 residues. V gave up 2 bases and J gave up 0 bases, with 14 bases separating them. The rearrangement joins TRBV6-1 to TRBJ2-6; the D gene is possibly TRBD1 (6 bases). The sample was blood. The clonotype originates from a woman in her fifties or sixties in good health. CDR3 region: CASSEFRRTVSGANVLTF. CDR3 in DNA: TGTGCCAGCAGTGAATTTAGGAGGACAGTCTCTGGGGCCAACGTCCTGACTTTC.